The rows below give T cell receptor beta chains drawn from one sample of a study of blood T cell repertoires in COVID-19. Data came from immunoSEQ multiplex PCR; TCRdb stores just in-frame clones and leaves some out. Of over 100,000 clones listed, more than 75% are singletons. The sequencing sample was made of peripheral blood. The receptor source for this set is a woman in her sixties or seventies with COVID-19, enrolled during active disease. Both conserved end residues are part of each CDR3. Each record gives: J gene, D gene, clone size, V gene, CDR3 DNA, CDR3 protein. The D gene is left open where the match is weak. Expanded clones get a size class; other rows say once, few or many, or leave the size out.

TRBJ2-5	NA	NA	TRBV29-1	TGCAGCGTTGAAGACACAGGCGATATGGAGACCCAGTACTTC	CSVEDTGDMETQYF
TRBJ2-7	TRBD1	NA	TRBV7-8	TGTGCCAGCCAGAGGGCAGGGGGCTACGAGCAGTACTTC	CASQRAGGYEQYF
TRBJ2-5	NA	NA	TRBV5-1	TGCGCCAGCAGCTTGGATCCAGGTCAAGAGACCCAGTACTTC	CASSLDPGQETQYF
TRBJ1-4	NA	NA	TRBV5-1	TGCGCCAGCAGCTTGGCCAGGGGAGCGACTAATGAAAAACTGTTTTTT	CASSLARGATNEKLFF
TRBJ1-2	TRBD1	NA	TRBV6-5	TGTGCCAGCAGTAACAGGGGGAATAGGGGTGGCTACACCTTC	CASSNRGNRGGYTF
TRBJ1-1	TRBD1	NA	TRBV20-1	TGCAGTGCTAGTCAGGGGGTGACTGAAGCTTTCTTT	CSASQGVTEAFF
TRBJ1-2	TRBD1	NA	TRBV3-1/TRBV3-2	TGTGCCAGCAGCCAAGGGTCTAGGGGGGACAGATATAACTATGGCTACACCTTC	CASSQGSRGDRYNYGYTF
TRBJ1-2	TRBD1	NA	TRBV7-2	TGTGCCAGCAGCCTAAGGACAGGCTCTCCTGCCTATGGCTACACCTTC	CASSLRTGSPAYGYTF
TRBJ2-3	TRBD2	NA	TRBV6-2/TRBV6-3	TGTGCCAGCAGCAAACTAGCGGGTTACACAGATACGCAGTATTTT	CASSKLAGYTDTQYF
TRBJ1-5	TRBD1	NA	TRBV27	TGTGCCAGCAGTTTACGACAGGGGTTCGGTCAGCCCCAGCATTTT	CASSLRQGFGQPQHF
TRBJ1-3	NA	NA	TRBV5-5	TGTGCCAGCAGCACCGCAGGGCGTAGAAACACCATATATTTT	CASSTAGRRNTIYF
TRBJ2-5	NA	NA	TRBV19	TGTGCCAGTAGTCATCGGACAGCCCCGGGGCAAGAGACCCAGTACTTC	CASSHRTAPGQETQYF
TRBJ1-4	NA	NA	TRBV7-8	TGTGCCAGCAGCCGAAGCCGACATACCCCTACCCGGCCAAATGAAAAACTGTTTTTT	CASSRSRHTPTRPNEKLFF
TRBJ1-1	NA	NA	TRBV10-2	TGCGCCAGCAGCTATCTCCAAGAAGCTTTCTTT	CASSYLQEAFF
TRBJ2-5	NA	NA	TRBV6-5	TGTGCCAGCAGCGGACCCTCAGGTCGCGGGGAGACCCAGTACTTC	CASSGPSGRGETQYF
TRBJ1-4	NA	NA	TRBV2	TGTGCCAGCAGACCAGCGGAGGCGGGCGAAAAACTGTTTTTT	CASRPAEAGEKLFF
TRBJ1-1	NA	NA	TRBV30	TGTGCCTATCAAACAGGGTCCACTGAAGCTTTCTTT	CAYQTGSTEAFF
TRBJ2-7	TRBD2	many	TRBV4-2	TGTGCCAGCAGCCAGGTTTTAGCGGGGGGGAGCTCCTACGAGCAGTACTTC	CASSQVLAGGSSYEQYF
TRBJ1-1	NA	NA	TRBV19	TGTGCCAGTAGTATCAAGGGAGGCACCACTGAAGCTTTCTTT	CASSIKGGTTEAFF
TRBJ2-2	NA	NA	TRBV5-4	TGTGCCAGCAGCTTGGGCGGGGCCTACACCGGGGAGCTGTTTTTT	CASSLGGAYTGELFF
TRBJ1-6	NA	NA	TRBV5-1	TGCGCCAGCAGCCCCCGGGAAGGGAAGAATTCACCCCTCCACTTT	CASSPREGKNSPLHF
TRBJ1-2	TRBD1	NA	TRBV7-9	TGTGCCAGCAGCGAAGACAGGGGTAATGGCTACACCTTC	CASSEDRGNGYTF
TRBJ2-5	TRBD2	NA	TRBV5-1	TGCGCCAGCACCACTATGAGCGGGGGGCCGCAAGAGACCCAGTACTTC	CASTTMSGGPQETQYF
TRBJ2-5	NA	NA	TRBV11-2	TGTGCCAGCAGCCGACGTTATGAGGGAGAGACCCAGTACTTC	CASSRRYEGETQYF
TRBJ1-4	NA	NA	TRBV19	TGTGCCAGTAGTAACCCCAGGGTTGAGGATGAAAAACTGTTTTTT	CASSNPRVEDEKLFF
TRBJ2-4	NA	NA	TRBV6-1	TGTGCCAGCAGTGAAAGGACCAGGGCGATACAGTACTTC	CASSERTRAIQYF
TRBJ1-2	NA	NA	TRBV30	TGTGCCTGGAGTGGACAACCGTTACCCGGGACTCAAGCTAACTATGGCTACACCTTC	CAWSGQPLPGTQANYGYTF
TRBJ2-7	TRBD2	NA	TRBV11-1	TGTGCCAGCAGCCCACCGGGACTAGCTTACGAGCAGTACTTC	CASSPPGLAYEQYF
TRBJ2-1	TRBD1	NA	TRBV28	TGTGCCAGCAGGGTGAGTGGGACAGGGGGCCATAAGCGGCAGTTCTTC	CASRVSGTGGHKRQFF
TRBJ2-2	TRBD1	NA	TRBV24-1	TGTGCCACCAGTGATTTTAAGGGGGCTCTTCCTGGGGAGCTGTTTTTT	CATSDFKGALPGELFF
TRBJ2-3	NA	NA	TRBV29-1	TGCAGCGTTGAAAGACCAACTACTATGGCAGATACGCAGTATTTT	CSVERPTTMADTQYF
TRBJ2-3	TRBD2	NA	TRBV15	TGTGCCACCAGCAGACTTCGGACTAGCGAAGATACGCAGTATTTT	CATSRLRTSEDTQYF
TRBJ2-1	NA	NA	TRBV11-3	TGTGCCAGCAGCGCCCAGGGCTCCTACAATGAGCAGTTCTTC	CASSAQGSYNEQFF
TRBJ2-5	TRBD1	NA	TRBV3-1/TRBV3-2	TGTGCCAGCAGTTCTTACACAGGGGTAGAGGCCCAGTACTTC	CASSSYTGVEAQYF
TRBJ2-3	NA	NA	TRBV18	TGTGCCAGCTCAAAGGACCAAAAGGGGGCAGATACGCAGTATTTT	CASSKDQKGADTQYF
TRBJ2-2	NA	NA	TRBV7-2	TGTGCCAGCAGCACAGCGAACACCGGGGAGCTGTTTTTT	CASSTANTGELFF
TRBJ2-7	TRBD1	NA	TRBV6-4	TGTGCCAGCAGTGACTCGGGACAGACGATCCCTCGGGAGCAGTACTTC	CASSDSGQTIPREQYF
TRBJ2-3	NA	NA	TRBV7-2	TGTGCCAGCAGCCGCACGGGTACGCAGTATTTT	CASSRTGTQYF
TRBJ1-5	TRBD1	NA	TRBV19	TGTGCCAGTGGGACAGGGCCTAATCAGCCCCAGCATTTT	CASGTGPNQPQHF
TRBJ2-7	NA	once	TRBV5-1	TGCGCCAGCAGCTCCCGAACATACGAGCAGTACTTC	CASSSRTYEQYF
TRBJ2-7	TRBD2	NA	TRBV6-5	TGTGCCAGCAGTTACTCCTCCGGGACTAGGTACGAGCAGTACTTC	CASSYSSGTRYEQYF
TRBJ2-4	TRBD1	few	TRBV15	TGTGCCACCAGCAGAGACGGGACAGGGGGACACCAAGAGAGCATTCAGTACTTC	CATSRDGTGGHQESIQYF
TRBJ1-2	NA	once	TRBV7-9	TGTGCCAGCAGCTTAGCGGGAACTACGGAGGTCTATGGCTACACCTTC	CASSLAGTTEVYGYTF
TRBJ2-5	NA	NA	TRBV4-1	TGCGCCAGCAGCCCCACGACAGGATCCCAAGAGACCCAGTACTTC	CASSPTTGSQETQYF
TRBJ2-7	NA	NA	TRBV4-1	TGCGCCAGCAGCCAAGTTCCCAGCTCCTACGAGCAGTACTTC	CASSQVPSSYEQYF
TRBJ1-2	NA	NA	TRBV3-1/TRBV3-2	TGTGCCAGCAGCCGAGGTCGGGGCTACACCTTC	CASSRGRGYTF
TRBJ2-7	TRBD2	NA	TRBV30	TGTGCCTGGAGCGCCCTGGGACTAGCGGGGGGTCGTCCCCTCTACGAGCAGTACTTC	CAWSALGLAGGRPLYEQYF
TRBJ1-1	NA	NA	TRBV5-4	TGTGCCAGCAGCTCTCCCTTCCAAGGGGCGGCCACTGAAGCTTTCTTT	CASSSPFQGAATEAFF
TRBJ1-2	TRBD1	few	TRBV19	TGTGCCAGTAGTGTCGGGACAGGCTATGGCTACACCTTC	CASSVGTGYGYTF
TRBJ2-7	NA	NA	TRBV7-2	TGTGCCAGCAGCTTCCGAAGGAGGGATGAGCAGTACTTC	CASSFRRRDEQYF
TRBJ2-5	NA	NA	TRBV5-1	TGCGCCAGCAGCTTGAACCGGGGGCAAGAGACCCAGTACTTC	CASSLNRGQETQYF
TRBJ2-3	NA	NA	TRBV5-1	TGCGCCAGCAGCTACCGTGCTAGTCAAGGGGCAGATACGCAGTATTTT	CASSYRASQGADTQYF
TRBJ1-2	NA	NA	TRBV5-1	TGCGCCAGCAGCCTTACCTCCGGGACACCGACAAATGGCTACACCTTC	CASSLTSGTPTNGYTF
TRBJ2-3	TRBD2	NA	TRBV11-2	TGTGCCAGCAGCCGTCCCCTGCGGGGGGGCCTAGATACGCAGTATTTT	CASSRPLRGGLDTQYF
TRBJ1-4	TRBD1	NA	TRBV4-1	TGCGCCAGCAGCCGACAGGGCTTCATAGAAAAACTGTTTTTT	CASSRQGFIEKLFF
TRBJ2-5	TRBD1	NA	TRBV28	TGTGCCAGCAGGTCGACAGGGGCTCAGGAAGAGACCCAGTACTTC	CASRSTGAQEETQYF
TRBJ2-2	TRBD2	once	TRBV5-5	TGTGCCAGCAGCCAGCGGGGCCCGAACACCGGGGAGCTGTTTTTT	CASSQRGPNTGELFF
TRBJ2-5	NA	few	TRBV4-2	TGTGCCAGCAGCCAAACGCGGGTCCAAGAGACCCAGTACTTC	CASSQTRVQETQYF
TRBJ2-1	NA	NA	TRBV27	TGTGCCAGCAGTCTCACTTTCTCCTACAATGAGCAGTTCTTC	CASSLTFSYNEQFF